The next 24 T cell receptor beta chains were all read from a single sample in a study of blood T cells in healthy people across ages. Through a sample-barcoded 5' primer and a J-beta primer mix, a second PCR was run for roughly 7 to 12 cycles. A single record per CDR3 protein comes from TCRdb applying MiXCR to the 5' RACE reads. The sample lists over 700,000 distinct CDR3 sequences, less than 70% occurring once. Material for sequencing was blood. The receptor source for this set is a man older than 75 in good health.

Here the CDR3 reads CASSEAPQGGEQYF. The CDR3 bases are TGTGCCAGCAGCGAGGCCCCCCAGGGGGGTGAGCAGTACTTC. The chain has TRBV9 and TRBJ2-5; D perhaps matches TRBD1 (7 bases). V lost 3 bases to trimming and J lost 11 bases, with 20 bases between them. This CDR3 spans 14 amino acids. Looked up from germline, CDR1 is SGDLS and CDR2 is YYNGEE.

This clonotype showed up many times. This sequence joins TRBV2 and TRBJ2-5; D may be TRBD1 (5 bases). The CDR3 loop spans 14 amino acids. From germline, CDR1 is SNHLY and CDR2 FYNNEI. V was clipped by 6 bases and J by 1 base, with 12 bases between them. CDR3 sequence: CASSVGHRQETQYF. The CDR3 coding sequence is TGTGCCAGCAGCGTTGGACACCGCCAAGAGACCCAGTACTTC.

The chain joins TRBV11-2 to TRBJ1-2; D is perhaps TRBD1 (5 bases). V was cut by 1 base and J by 4 bases, with 13 bases left in between. The CDR3 length is 15 residues. CDR1 SGHAT and CDR2 FQNNGV come from the germline V gene. The CDR3 protein is CASSLGAGPGYGYTF. In DNA form, the CDR3 reads TGTGCCAGCAGCTTAGGGGCAGGGCCGGGCTATGGCTACACCTTC.

The chain is built from TRBV7-2 and TRBJ2-3; D remains ambiguous. Germline CDR1 reads SGHTA; CDR2 reads FQGNSA. This CDR3 contains 13 residues. Trimming left V 2 bases short and J 6 bases short, with 9 bases between. The CDR3 DNA reads TGTGCCAGCAGCTTAAACAGTCGGGATACGCAGTATTTT. Translated: CASSLNSRDTQYF.

The chain is built from TRBV5-5 and TRBJ2-1; possibly TRBD1 or TRBD2 for D (5 bases each). Trimming cost V 0 bases and J 9 bases, with 10 bases left between them. CDR1 is SGHKS, CDR2 YYEKEE, per germline (reference sequence). The CDR3 length is 13 residues. Here the CDR3 reads CASSLVWGSEQFF. Written as DNA, the CDR3 is TGTGCCAGCAGCTTGGTTTGGGGGAGTGAGCAGTTCTTC.

The chain links TRBV7-9 to TRBJ2-5; 7 nucleotides align to TRBD2. This CDR3 has 16 residues. Germline values: CDR1 SEHNR, CDR2 FQNEAQ (reference sequence). The V gene end was trimmed by 5 bases and the J gene end by 4 bases; junction bases not matched to a gene: 13. In DNA form, the CDR3 reads TGTGCCAGCAGCCTCCTCGGAGGAGCGGGAACAGAGACCCAGTACTTC. This gives the protein CASSLLGGAGTETQYF.

This clonotype has just a few counts. The chain uses TRBV6-6 and TRBJ2-1; D unresolved. V shed 2 bases and J shed 8 bases, with 4 bases lying between them. Germline lookup yields CDR1 MNHNY and CDR2 SVGAGI (reference sequence). The CDR3 runs 11 residues. In nucleotides, the CDR3 is TGTGCCAGCAGTTACCCCTATGAGCAGTTCTTC. Encoded protein: CASSYPYEQFF.

This chain connects TRBV12-3 or TRBV12-4 to TRBJ2-5, with TRBD2 matching 10 bases. The CDR3 totals 18 residues. Trimming at V came to 6 bases and at J to 1 base, leaving 14 bases not matched to a gene. The CDR3 region is CASSLGTSVKMGQETQYF. CDR3 coding DNA: TGTGCCAGCAGCCTGGGGACTAGCGTCAAGATGGGCCAAGAGACCCAGTACTTC.

The chain couples TRBV10-3 to TRBJ2-1; TRBD2 agrees at 9 bases. Losses at the gene ends were 2 bases for V and 6 bases for J; bases not matched to a gene: 5. The germline gives CDR1 ENHRY, CDR2 SYGVKD. The CDR3 contains 15 residues. The CDR3 sequence is CAISEGTSNVNEQFF. The CDR3 DNA follows: TGTGCCATCAGTGAGGGGACTAGCAATGTCAATGAGCAGTTCTTC.

The V gene is TRBV10-3, the J gene TRBJ1-2; TRBD1 matches 8 bases. CDR1 and CDR2 from the germline V gene are ENHRY and SYGVKD. V was pared by 6 bases and J by 8 bases, with 5 bases of the junction left unmatched. The CDR3 extends over 12 amino acids. CDR3 loop: CAIRDRGWGYTF. The CDR3 nucleotides read TGTGCCATCAGAGACAGGGGATGGGGCTACACCTTC.

The rearrangement joins TRBV4-1 to TRBJ1-1; D call uncertain. The CDR3 length is 15 residues. Germline CDR1 MGHRA, CDR2 YSYEKL. V lost 0 bases and J lost 5, with 13 bases in between. The CDR3 DNA follows: TGCGCCAGCAGCCAAGATCCGGCCAGGTTAACTGAAGCTTTCTTT. It yields the protein CASSQDPARLTEAFF.

This clonotype has a handful of counts. V and J are TRBV2 and TRBJ2-1; 14 bases line up with TRBD2. With V trimmed by 7 bases and J by 9 bases, 5 bases remained unmatched. The V gene's germline CDR1 is SNHLY and CDR2 FYNNEI. This CDR3 is 14 amino acids long. CDR3 DNA sequence: TGTGCCAGCAAGCCGGGACTAGCGGGAGTTGAGCAGTTCTTC. Its protein is CASKPGLAGVEQFF. The full variable domain, with the rest looked up from reference TRBV2 and TRBJ2-1, is EPEVTQTPSHQVTQMGQEVILRCVPISNHLYFYWYRQILGQKVEFLVSFYNNEISEKSEIFDDQFSVERPDGSNFTLKIRSTKLEDSAMYFCASKPGLAGVEQFFGPGTRLTVL.

Of note for this clonotype: A read error may be the cause here, since a much bigger clone is one base away. The chain has TRBV4-2 and TRBJ2-3; TRBD1 is a possible D gene (7 bases). CDR1 LGHNA and CDR2 YNFKEQ come from the germline V gene. The CDR3 runs 15 residues. The CDR3 loop reads CASSRRGQNTDAQYF. Written as DNA, the CDR3 is TGTGCCAGCAGCCGGCGGGGACAGAACACAGATGCGCAGTATTTT.

In this sample, this clonotype turned up many times. The chain employs TRBV11-3 and TRBJ2-5; perhaps D is TRBD1 or TRBD2 (5 bases each). The DNA end is more similar to TRBJ2-3, so the J call may be wrong. This CDR3 has 13 residues. Germline lookup yields CDR1 SGHNT and CDR2 YENEEA. The DNA of the CDR3 is TGTGCCAGCAGCTCAGGACCTGGGGGTACGCAGTATTTT. Translated, it gives CASSSGPGGTQYF.

This clonotype turned up a few times. The chain couples TRBV20-1 to TRBJ2-6; D possibly corresponds to TRBD1 (5 bases). CDR3 size: 17 residues. Trimming removed 0 bases from V and 0 bases from J, with 12 bases in between. Germline V gene sequence: CDR1 DFQATT, CDR2 SNEGSKA (reference sequence). The CDR3 DNA reads TGCAGTGCTAGAGAGTTGGCAGGGCTCTCTGGGGCCAACGTCCTGACTTTC. Protein sequence: CSARELAGLSGANVLTF.

This chain uses TRBV10-3 with TRBJ2-7; D gene ambiguous. CDR3 size: 12 residues. V was pared by 8 bases and J by 1 base, with 9 bases between. The germline V gene encodes CDR1 ENHRY and CDR2 SYGVKD. CDR3 sequence: CAIRAESYEQYF. The CDR3 nucleotides are TGTGCCATCCGTGCGGAATCCTACGAGCAGTACTTC.

The CDR3 DNA follows: TGTGCCAGCAGCAGTTACAGGGGACCCAGCTCCTACGAGCAGTACTTC. Amino acid sequence: CASSSYRGPSSYEQYF. This chain connects TRBV5-4 to TRBJ2-7, with 7 bases matching TRBD1. V gave up 4 bases and J gave up 0 bases; unmatched junction bases: 10. The CDR3 contains 16 residues. Germline CDR1 SGHNT, CDR2 YYREEE (reference sequence).

This clonotype was found a few times. V is TRBV5-1 and J is TRBJ1-6; 7 bases fit TRBD1. The CDR3 covers 15 residues. The V and J ends lost 4 bases and 6 bases, in that order; junction bases with no gene match: 7. CDR1 and CDR2 (germline): SGHRS, YFSETQ. CDR3 protein: CASSLSGQSNSPLHF. The DNA for the CDR3 is TGCGCCAGCAGCCTGTCGGGACAGAGTAATTCACCCCTCCACTTT.

This chain links TRBV21-1 with TRBJ2-5; the table gives TRBD1 as D, unverified against the DNA. TRBV21-1 represents a pseudogene. The CDR3 runs to 12 residues. The CDR3 nucleotides are TGTGCCAGCGACAGGGGGCGAGAGACCCAGTACTTC. This gives the protein CASDRGRETQYF.

The chain recombines TRBV29-1 with TRBJ2-3; D unresolved. CDR1 is SQVTM and CDR2 is ANQGSEA in the germline V gene. This CDR3 is 13 amino acids long. V lost 7 bases, J lost 1 base, and 12 bases lay in between. CDR3 amino acids: CSDDGLGTDTQYF. DNA of the CDR3: TGCAGCGATGACGGGTTGGGCACAGATACGCAGTATTTT.

This clonotype came up a few times. J is TRBJ2-1 and V is TRBV4-1; D perhaps matches TRBD1 (6 bases). Trimming took off 0 bases at V and 6 bases at J, with 12 bases between the two ends. CDR3 length equals 15 residues. Germline V gene lookup returns CDR1 MGHRA and CDR2 YSYEKL. The CDR3 spells CASSQESGRGNEQFF. The CDR3 DNA is TGCGCCAGCAGCCAAGAGTCTGGCAGGGGCAATGAGCAGTTCTTC.

The V gene is TRBV29-1, the J gene TRBJ2-5, with 9 bases lining up with TRBD2. CDR3 size: 15 residues. With V trimmed by 4 bases and J by 2 bases, 8 bases remained unmatched. The germline V gene encodes CDR1 SQVTM and CDR2 ANQGSEA. DNA of the CDR3: TGCAGCGTTGTAAGACTAGCGGTTCTTCAAGAGACCCAGTACTTC. Translated, it gives CSVVRLAVLQETQYF.

V usage is TRBV3-1 and J usage is TRBJ2-1; D not certain. The last part of the DNA fits TRBJ2-7 better; the J call may be wrong. Germline CDR1 LGHDT, CDR2 YNNKEL (reference sequence). The CDR3 has 15 amino acids. The DNA for the CDR3 is TGTGCCAGCAGCCAAGATTTCGTAGCTAACAATGAGCAGTACTTC. Translation: CASSQDFVANNEQYF.

The sample holds one count of this clonotype. The chain uses TRBV6-2 or TRBV6-3 and TRBJ2-7, with TRBD2 as a possible D gene (6 bases). Germline-derived CDR1 and CDR2 are MNHEY and SVGEGT. V was cut by 2 bases and J by 0 bases, with 11 bases left in between. This CDR3 has 15 residues. As DNA, the CDR3 is TGTGCCAGCAGTTACGGGACTCTTATCTCCTACGAGCAGTACTTC. This encodes CASSYGTLISYEQYF.